The table lists the clone carrying this T cell receptor (beta chain) with a count of one. This sample stems from a study of blood T cell repertoires in COVID-19. About the study: T cells, B-cell-depleted T cells, or PBMCs supplied cDNA or gDNA.

Authors' analysis steps: Nucleated cell counts were estimated from reference gene primer amplification. Produced via immunoSEQ multiplex PCR; TCRdb's table is partial and in-frame only. The V and J calls and clone size are taken from that table; D and trimming were inferred from the DNA. Of approximately 93,000 clones in the sample, around 89% were seen once. Germline CDR1 reads LNHDA; CDR2 reads SQIVND (reference sequence). The CDR3 totals 15 residues. Trimming took off 6 bases at V and 5 bases at J, with 17 bases between the two ends. The rearrangement uses TRBV19 and TRBJ1-5, with D maybe TRBD1 (5 bases). This receptor was taken from a man in his fifties or sixties with acute or convalescent COVID-19. Sequenced material: peripheral blood. CDR3 residues: CASRTLGGADQPQHF. CDR3 DNA: TGTGCCAGTAGGACCCTGGGGGGAGCCGATCAGCCCCAGCATTTT.